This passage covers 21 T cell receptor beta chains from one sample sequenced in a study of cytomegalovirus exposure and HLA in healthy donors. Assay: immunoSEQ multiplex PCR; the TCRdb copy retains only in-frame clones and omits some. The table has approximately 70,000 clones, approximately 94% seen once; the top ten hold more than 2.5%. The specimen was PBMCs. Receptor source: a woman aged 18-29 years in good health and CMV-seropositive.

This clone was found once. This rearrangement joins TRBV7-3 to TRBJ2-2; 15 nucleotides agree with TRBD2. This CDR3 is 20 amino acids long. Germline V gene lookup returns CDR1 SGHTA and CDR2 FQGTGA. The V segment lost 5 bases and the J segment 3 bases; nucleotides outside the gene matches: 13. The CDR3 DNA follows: TGTGCCAGCAGCCCACTCAACTGGACTAGCGGGAGGGCCTACACCGGGGAGCTGTTTTTT. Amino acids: CASSPLNWTSGRAYTGELFF.

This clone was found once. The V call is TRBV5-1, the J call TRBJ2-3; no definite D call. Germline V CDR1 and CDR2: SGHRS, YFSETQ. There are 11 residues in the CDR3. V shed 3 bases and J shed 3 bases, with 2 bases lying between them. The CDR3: CASSSTDTQYF. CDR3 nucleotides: TGCGCCAGCAGCTCGACAGATACGCAGTATTTT.

CDR3: CASSSPGTKQFF. The CDR3 nucleotides read TGTGCCAGCAGCTCCCCCGGGACAAAGCAGTTCTTC. The chain links TRBV7-3 to TRBJ2-1, with a weak D call TRBD1 (6 bases). The germline V gene has CDR1 SGHTA and CDR2 FQGTGA. The CDR3 totals 12 residues. V gave up 4 bases and J gave up 11 bases, with 12 bases separating them.

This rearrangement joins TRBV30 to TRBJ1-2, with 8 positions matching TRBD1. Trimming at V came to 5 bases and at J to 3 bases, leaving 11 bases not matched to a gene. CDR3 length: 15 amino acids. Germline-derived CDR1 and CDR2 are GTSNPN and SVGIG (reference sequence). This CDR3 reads CAWGGWGQADYGYTF. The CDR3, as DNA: TGTGCCTGGGGTGGGTGGGGACAGGCTGACTATGGCTACACCTTC.

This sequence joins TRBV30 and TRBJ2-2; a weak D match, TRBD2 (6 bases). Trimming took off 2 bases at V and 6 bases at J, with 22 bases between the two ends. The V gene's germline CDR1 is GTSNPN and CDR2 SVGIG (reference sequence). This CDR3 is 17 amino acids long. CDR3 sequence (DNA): TGTGCCTGGAGTCCTCTCCCGGGCTGGGACTTGTCCGGGGAGCTGTTTTTT. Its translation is CAWSPLPGWDLSGELFF.

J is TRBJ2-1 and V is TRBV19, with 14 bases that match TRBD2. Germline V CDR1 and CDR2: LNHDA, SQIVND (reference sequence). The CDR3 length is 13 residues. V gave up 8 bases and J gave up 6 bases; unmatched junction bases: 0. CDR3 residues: CASGLAGGNEQFF. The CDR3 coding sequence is TGTGCCAGTGGACTAGCGGGGGGCAATGAGCAGTTCTTC.

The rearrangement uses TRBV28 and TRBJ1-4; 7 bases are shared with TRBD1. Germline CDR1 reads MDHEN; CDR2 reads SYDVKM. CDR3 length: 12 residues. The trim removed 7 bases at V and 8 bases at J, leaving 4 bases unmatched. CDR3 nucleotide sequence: TGTGCCAGCACCCCCAGGGGGGAAAAACTGTTTTTT. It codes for CASTPRGEKLFF.

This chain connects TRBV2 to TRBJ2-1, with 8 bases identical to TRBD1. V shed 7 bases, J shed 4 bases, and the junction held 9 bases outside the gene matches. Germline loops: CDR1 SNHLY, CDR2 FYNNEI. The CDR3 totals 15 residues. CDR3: CASTARDRPYNEQFF. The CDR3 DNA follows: TGTGCCAGCACTGCCCGGGACAGGCCATACAATGAGCAGTTCTTC.

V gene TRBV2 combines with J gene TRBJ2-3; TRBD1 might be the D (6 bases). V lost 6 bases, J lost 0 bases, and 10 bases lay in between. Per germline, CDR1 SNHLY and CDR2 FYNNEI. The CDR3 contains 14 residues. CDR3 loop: CASRYGQSTDTQYF. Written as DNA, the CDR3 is TGTGCCAGCAGATACGGACAGAGCACAGATACGCAGTATTTT.

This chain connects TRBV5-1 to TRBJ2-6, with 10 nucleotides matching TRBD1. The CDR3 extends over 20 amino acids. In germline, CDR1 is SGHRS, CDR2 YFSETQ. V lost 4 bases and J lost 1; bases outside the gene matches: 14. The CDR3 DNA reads TGCGCCAGCAGCCCATCCGGGGCTCGGGACAGGGGATCTGGGGCCAACGTCCTGACTTTC. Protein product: CASSPSGARDRGSGANVLTF.

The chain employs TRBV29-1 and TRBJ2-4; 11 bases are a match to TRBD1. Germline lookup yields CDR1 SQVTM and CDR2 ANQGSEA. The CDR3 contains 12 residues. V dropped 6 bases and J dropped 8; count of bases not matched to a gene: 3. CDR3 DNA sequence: TGCAGCGTCCGGACAGGGGGCGACATTCAGTACTTC. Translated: CSVRTGGDIQYF. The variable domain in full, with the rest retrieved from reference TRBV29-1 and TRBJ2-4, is SAVISQKPSRDICQRGTSLTIQCQVDSQVTMMFWYRQQPGQSLTLIATANQGSEATYESGFVIDKFPISRPNLTFSTLTVSNMSPEDSSIYLCSVRTGGDIQYFGAGTRLSVL.

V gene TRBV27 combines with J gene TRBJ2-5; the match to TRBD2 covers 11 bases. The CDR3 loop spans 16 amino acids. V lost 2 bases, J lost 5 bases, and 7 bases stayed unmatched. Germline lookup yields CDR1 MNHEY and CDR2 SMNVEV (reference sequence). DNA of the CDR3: TGTGCCAGCAGTTTAGGCCTAGCGGGGGGCCAGGAGACCCAGTACTTC. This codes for CASSLGLAGGQETQYF.

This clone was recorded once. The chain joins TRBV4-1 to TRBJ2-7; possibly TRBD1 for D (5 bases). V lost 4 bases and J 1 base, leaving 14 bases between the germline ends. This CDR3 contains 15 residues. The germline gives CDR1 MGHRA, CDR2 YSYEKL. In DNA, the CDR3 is TGCGCCAGCAGCCCCCGACAGATCTCTTCCTACGAGCAGTACTTC. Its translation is CASSPRQISSYEQYF.

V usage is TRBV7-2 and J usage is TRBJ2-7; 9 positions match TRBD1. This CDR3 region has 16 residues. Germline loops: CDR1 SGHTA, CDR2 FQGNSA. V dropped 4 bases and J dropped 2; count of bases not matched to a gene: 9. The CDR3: CASSSPGQGVAYEQYF. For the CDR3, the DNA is TGTGCCAGCAGCTCTCCGGGACAGGGTGTCGCCTACGAGCAGTACTTC.

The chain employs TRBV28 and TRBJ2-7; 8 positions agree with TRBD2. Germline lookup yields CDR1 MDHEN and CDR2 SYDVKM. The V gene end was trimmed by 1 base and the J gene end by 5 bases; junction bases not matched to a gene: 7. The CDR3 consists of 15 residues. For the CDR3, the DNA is TGTGCCAGCAGTTTATTTCGGGAGGGCCGGAACGAGCAGTACTTC. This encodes CASSLFREGRNEQYF.

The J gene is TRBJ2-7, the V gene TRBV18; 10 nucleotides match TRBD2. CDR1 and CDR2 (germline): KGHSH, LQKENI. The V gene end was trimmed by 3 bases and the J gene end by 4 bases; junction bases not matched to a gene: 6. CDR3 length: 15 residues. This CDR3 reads CASSPTSGIRYEQYF. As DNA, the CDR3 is TGTGCCAGCTCACCTACTAGCGGGATTCGGTACGAGCAGTACTTC.

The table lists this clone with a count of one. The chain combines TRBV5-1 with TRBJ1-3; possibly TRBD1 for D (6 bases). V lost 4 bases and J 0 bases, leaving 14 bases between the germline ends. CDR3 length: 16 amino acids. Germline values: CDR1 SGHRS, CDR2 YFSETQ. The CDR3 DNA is TGCGCCAGCAGCGGATCAGGGGTATTCTCTGGAAACACCATATATTTT. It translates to CASSGSGVFSGNTIYF.

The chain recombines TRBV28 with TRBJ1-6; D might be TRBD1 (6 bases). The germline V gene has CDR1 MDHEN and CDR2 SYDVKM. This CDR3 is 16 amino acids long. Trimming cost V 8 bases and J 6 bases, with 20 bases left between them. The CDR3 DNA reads TGTGCCAGCCTTGCTCCGGTTCAGGGGATTAATTCACCCCTCCACTTT. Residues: CASLAPVQGINSPLHF.

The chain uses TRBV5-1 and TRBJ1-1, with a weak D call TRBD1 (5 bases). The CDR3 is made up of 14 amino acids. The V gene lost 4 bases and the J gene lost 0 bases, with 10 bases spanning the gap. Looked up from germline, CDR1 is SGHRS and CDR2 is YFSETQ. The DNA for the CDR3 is TGCGCCAGCAGCGGAGACAGTATGAACACTGAAGCTTTCTTT. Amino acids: CASSGDSMNTEAFF.

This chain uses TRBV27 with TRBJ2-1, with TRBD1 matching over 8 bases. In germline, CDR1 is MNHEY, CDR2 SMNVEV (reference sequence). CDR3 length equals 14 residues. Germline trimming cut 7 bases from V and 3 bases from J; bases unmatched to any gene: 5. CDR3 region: CASKTGVVYNEQFF. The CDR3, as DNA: TGTGCCAGCAAGACAGGGGTAGTCTACAATGAGCAGTTCTTC.

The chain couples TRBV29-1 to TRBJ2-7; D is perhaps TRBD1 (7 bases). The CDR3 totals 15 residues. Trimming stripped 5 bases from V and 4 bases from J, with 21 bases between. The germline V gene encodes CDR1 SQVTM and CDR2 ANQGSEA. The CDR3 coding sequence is TGCAGCGTTAGGTTTTCGGCGGGACAGCAATACGAGCAGTACTTC. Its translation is CSVRFSAGQQYEQYF.